Sequencing of this T cell receptor (beta chain) was carried out in a study of coeliac disease. Overall study context: Each coeliac patient was active, refractory type I, or diet-controlled. Study-wide results and limits: Unbiased detection of gliadin-specific T cells was judged not feasible with this approach.

Note on this clone: What it binds is unknown. The DNA is left out, because the CDR3 cannot be placed on it with certainty; the CDR3 is given as TCRdb lists it.

From its first to its last residue, the CDR3 has 17 amino acids. Germline V lookup: CDR1 GTSNPN, CDR2 SVGIG (reference sequence). Assay: immunoSEQ multiplex PCR; the TCRdb copy retains only in-frame clones and omits some. Among 8,000 to 10,000 clones, approximately 67% were seen once, and the ten largest hold around 20%. V gene TRBV30 combines with J gene TRBJ2-2; the D call in the table, TRBD2, was not verified against the DNA. The TCR comes from a woman between 55 and 75 years old with celiac disease. Sequencing was carried out using lamina propria lymphocytes from the gut. The chain's CDR3 is CARGYGRGVLTPGSCFF.